These 25 T cell receptor beta chains share one sample of origin, sequenced in a study of cytomegalovirus exposure and HLA in healthy donors (dated by TCRdb to 2017 to 2019). Library prep was done by the immunoSEQ multiplex PCR assay. For the multiplex PCR, a mixture combining 60 forward primers for TCR Vbeta segments and 13 reverse primers for TCR Jbeta segments was used. This is the immuneACCESS table as TCRdb keeps it, with only in-frame sequences that have V and J called. A part of the clones is gone; compared with another copy, unresolved V genes explain less than half, and the rest is unexplained. For this sample there are 95,000 or so clones; about 73% appear just once. The ten largest clones capture approximately 15% of the sample. Sequenced: PBMCs. These receptor sequences come from a woman between 45 and 60 years old in good health and CMV-seropositive.

The sample holds one count of this clone. V and J are TRBV10-1 and TRBJ2-3; TRBD2 matches at 8 bases. Trimming took 10 bases from V and 6 from J; bases not matched to a gene: 6. CDR1 and CDR2 from the germline V gene are WNHNN and SYGVQD (reference sequence). This CDR3 has 12 residues. CDR3 in DNA: TGCGCCACCTCCGGGGGGGGCGATACGCAGTATTTT. This encodes CATSGGGDTQYF.

The gene calls are TRBV9 and TRBJ1-1; D uncertain. This CDR3 is 14 amino acids long. V dropped 3 bases and J dropped 3 bases, with 12 bases sitting between them. The germline V gene has CDR1 SGDLS and CDR2 YYNGEE. The CDR3 nucleotides are TGTGCCAGCAGCGCATCAAACACAGACACTGAAGCTTTCTTT. Protein: CASSASNTDTEAFF.

The V and J genes are TRBV2 and TRBJ1-2, with unresolved D. V was trimmed by 2 bases and J by 8 bases, leaving 21 bases between them. This CDR3 has 16 amino acids. CDR1 and CDR2 (germline): SNHLY, FYNNEI. The CDR3 DNA reads as TGTGCCAGCAGTGAACAATCTGTTCGGACTCGGAGAGGCTACACCTTC. It codes for CASSEQSVRTRRGYTF. The complete variable domain, with remaining parts taken from reference TRBV2 and TRBJ1-2, reads EPEVTQTPSHQVTQMGQEVILRCVPISNHLYFYWYRQILGQKVEFLVSFYNNEISEKSEIFDDQFSVERPDGSNFTLKIRSTKLEDSAMYFCASSEQSVRTRRGYTFGSGTRLTVV.

This clone has more than one count but fewer than ten. The chain couples TRBV28 to TRBJ1-4; 9 positions match TRBD1. This CDR3 spans 17 amino acids. Germline loops: CDR1 MDHEN, CDR2 SYDVKM. V was clipped by 6 bases and J by 8 bases; unmatched bases: 16. CDR3 in DNA: TGTGCCAGCAGCCCCGGGACAGGGAGTTTTTGGATCGAAAAACTGTTTTTT. Protein sequence: CASSPGTGSFWIEKLFF.

V usage is TRBV6-1 and J usage is TRBJ1-5; no firm D call. V was shortened by 6 bases and J by 5 bases, with 11 bases between the two germline ends. Per the germline V gene, CDR1 is MNHNS and CDR2 is SASEGT. This CDR3 has 13 residues. CDR3 residues: CASSPIMDQPQHF. The CDR3 DNA sequence: TGTGCCAGCAGCCCTATTATGGATCAGCCCCAGCATTTT.

The chain combines TRBV2 with TRBJ2-2, with D maybe TRBD1 (5 bases). This CDR3 is built from 14 residues. CDR1 and CDR2 (germline): SNHLY, FYNNEI. Trimming left V 4 bases short and J 6 bases short, with 12 bases between. The CDR3 is CASSGGRVAGELFF. For the CDR3, the DNA is TGTGCCAGCAGTGGTGGCAGGGTGGCCGGGGAGCTGTTTTTT. The variable domain in full, completed from reference TRBV2 and TRBJ2-2, reads EPEVTQTPSHQVTQMGQEVILRCVPISNHLYFYWYRQILGQKVEFLVSFYNNEISEKSEIFDDQFSVERPDGSNFTLKIRSTKLEDSAMYFCASSGGRVAGELFFGEGSRLTVL.

The gene calls are TRBV28 and TRBJ2-1, with D perhaps TRBD2 (6 bases). The CDR3 loop spans 13 amino acids. CDR1 and CDR2 from the germline V gene are MDHEN and SYDVKM. V was pared by 7 bases and J by 5 bases, with 12 bases between. CDR3 nucleotides: TGTGCCAGCACCTGGACTACAGACAATGAGCAGTTCTTC. It encodes CASTWTTDNEQFF.

J is TRBJ2-3 and V is TRBV5-1, with TRBD2 matching over 10 bases. V was clipped by 0 bases and J by 6 bases; unmatched bases: 10. The CDR3 contains 17 residues. The germline V gene has CDR1 SGHRS and CDR2 YFSETQ. The CDR3 sequence is CASSLGASSGSGDTQYF. The CDR3 DNA reads TGCGCCAGCAGCTTGGGGGCGTCTAGCGGGAGTGGGGATACGCAGTATTTT.

The chain carries TRBV2 and TRBJ1-1; unclear D gene. Germline-derived CDR1 and CDR2 are SNHLY and FYNNEI. This CDR3 spans 15 amino acids. V shed 3 bases and J shed 6 bases, with 17 bases lying between them. The CDR3 region has the DNA TGTGCCAGCAGTGATGGCGGCTCCCAATCCCCTGAAGCTTTCTTT. Protein: CASSDGGSQSPEAFF.

This chain uses TRBV21-1 with TRBJ1-5; the D call of TRBD1 is as the table states it, not checked on the DNA. TRBV21-1 corresponds to a pseudogene. CDR3 length: 18 amino acids. CDR3 region: CASSKTRTGDHSNQPQHF. The CDR3 DNA reads as TGTGCCAGCAGCAAAACCCGGACAGGGGACCATAGCAATCAGCCCCAGCATTTT.

The chain links TRBV5-4 to TRBJ1-1; 9 bases map to TRBD1. This CDR3 contains 14 residues. From germline, CDR1 is SGHNT and CDR2 YYREEE (reference sequence). With 4 bases clipped from V and 3 bases from J, the junction kept 4 bases outside the gene matches. CDR3 in DNA: TGTGCCAGCAGCCCTAGACAGGGGGACACTGAAGCTTTCTTT. It codes for CASSPRQGDTEAFF.

The rearrangement uses TRBV5-1 and TRBJ2-5; 12 bases map to TRBD2. CDR3 length equals 14 residues. The ends lost 6 bases at V and 3 bases at J; junction bases unmatched: 3. The germline V gene has CDR1 SGHRS and CDR2 YFSETQ. The CDR3 DNA follows: TGCGCCAGCAACCCTAGCGGGAGGGAAGAGACCCAGTACTTC. Protein: CASNPSGREETQYF.

This chain connects TRBV7-8 to TRBJ2-5, with 11 bases fitting TRBD2. After removal of 5 bases from V and 5 bases from J, the junction contained 10 bases not matched to a gene. CDR3 length equals 16 residues. Germline CDR1 is SGHVS and CDR2 is FQNEAQ. The CDR3 coding sequence is TGTGCCAGCAGCCCTGTAGTAGCGGGAGGGGGGGAGACCCAGTACTTC. It yields the protein CASSPVVAGGGETQYF.

The chain joins TRBV5-1 to TRBJ2-3, with TRBD2 matching 8 bases. Per the germline V gene, CDR1 is SGHRS and CDR2 is YFSETQ. This CDR3 contains 15 residues. With V trimmed by 2 bases and J by 1 base, 3 bases remained unmatched. The CDR3 nucleotides are TGCGCCAGCAGCTTAGCGGGAGTGGGCACAGATACGCAGTATTTT. Residues: CASSLAGVGTDTQYF. Looking up the rest from reference TRBV5-1 and TRBJ2-3 gives the full variable domain: KAGVTQTPRYLIKTRGQQVTLSCSPISGHRSVSWYQQTPGQGLQFLFEYFSETQRNKGNFPGRFSGRQFSNSRSEMNVSTLELGDSALYLCASSLAGVGTDTQYFGPGTRLTVL.

This clone was counted only a few times. V usage is TRBV7-9 and J usage is TRBJ2-1; TRBD2 matches 9 bases. The CDR3 has 16 amino acids. The V gene end was trimmed by 4 bases and the J gene end by 7 bases; junction bases not matched to a gene: 11. CDR1 and CDR2 from the germline V gene are SEHNR and FQNEAQ (reference sequence). The CDR3 reads CASSSFGAGGNNEQFF. CDR3 sequence (DNA): TGTGCCAGCAGCTCTTTCGGAGCGGGAGGTAATAATGAGCAGTTCTTC. Variable domain in full (rest from reference TRBV7-9 and TRBJ2-1): DTGVSQNPRHKITKRGQNVTFRCDPISEHNRLYWYRQTLGQGPEFLTYFQNEAQLEKSRLLSDRFSAERPKGSFSTLEIQRTEQGDSAMYLCASSSFGAGGNNEQFFGPGTRLTVL.

This chain joins TRBV5-1 and TRBJ2-1, with 13 bases aligning to TRBD2. The V gene's germline CDR1 is SGHRS and CDR2 YFSETQ. The CDR3 has 18 residues. J lost 8 bases, V lost 2 bases, and 13 bases had no gene match. The CDR3 DNA is TGCGCCAGCAGCTTCGGACTAGCGGGAGAGGTAGCGGGCGATGAGCAGTTCTTC. Translated, it gives CASSFGLAGEVAGDEQFF.

The chain is built from TRBV5-1 and TRBJ1-4; D is perhaps TRBD1 (5 bases). Trimming cost V 8 bases and J 7 bases, with 9 bases left between them. The CDR3 totals 11 residues. CDR1 SGHRS and CDR2 YFSETQ come from the germline V gene. CDR3: CASRGGEKLFF. The CDR3 DNA is TGCGCCAGTAGGGGTGGTGAAAAACTGTTTTTT.

The chain joins TRBV27 to TRBJ2-1, with 8 bases aligning to TRBD1. CDR1 and CDR2 (germline): MNHEY, SMNVEV (reference sequence). Germline trimming cut 8 bases from V and 4 bases from J; bases unmatched to any gene: 7. The CDR3 runs 14 residues. CDR3 in DNA: TGTGCCAGCCGACGGGACAGGAAATACAATGAGCAGTTCTTC. Protein product: CASRRDRKYNEQFF.

This chain joins TRBV28 and TRBJ2-3, with 9 bases fitting TRBD2. Germline V gives CDR1 MDHEN, CDR2 SYDVKM. Germline trimming cut 6 bases from V and 3 bases from J; bases unmatched to any gene: 7. The CDR3 has 15 amino acids. In nucleotides, the CDR3 is TGTGCCAGCAGCAGGAGCGGGAGGAGAACAGATACGCAGTATTTT. Its protein is CASSRSGRRTDTQYF.

The chain joins TRBV7-6 to TRBJ2-3; 10 bases match TRBD1. The CDR3 has 16 residues. With 2 bases clipped from V and 4 bases from J, the junction kept 6 bases outside the gene matches. Looked up from germline, CDR1 is SGHVS and CDR2 is FNYEAQ. The DNA for the CDR3 is TGTGCCAGCAGCTTATTCGGACAGGGGGGAGCAGATACGCAGTATTTT. Translating it yields CASSLFGQGGADTQYF.

This clone was recorded a few times. The CDR3 nucleotides are TGCGCCAGCAGCCTCACGACTAGGACTAGATTGGGCAATGAGCAGTTCTTC. Translating gives CASSLTTRTRLGNEQFF. This chain connects TRBV4-3 to TRBJ2-1, with 7 bases identical to TRBD2. Germline CDR1 is LGHNA and CDR2 is YSLEER. The CDR3 has 17 residues. V gave up 4 bases and J gave up 6 bases; unmatched junction bases: 15.

The chain is built from TRBV7-9 and TRBJ2-1; possible D gene TRBD2, 6 bases. There are 15 residues in the CDR3. Trimming removed 4 bases from V and 6 bases from J, with 16 bases in between. Germline V gene sequence: CDR1 SEHNR, CDR2 FQNEAQ (reference sequence). DNA for the CDR3: TGTGCCAGCAGCTCGAGGACCGGGAGTAGCAATGAGCAGTTCTTC. It codes for CASSSRTGSSNEQFF.

This chain uses TRBV7-2 with TRBJ2-5, with a possible D match to TRBD2 (6 bases). V lost 0 bases and J 2 bases, leaving 13 bases between the germline ends. Germline V gene data show CDR1 as SGHTA and CDR2 as FQGNSA. The CDR3 is 16 residues long. The CDR3 spells CASSLAREPGQETQYF. The CDR3 DNA reads as TGTGCCAGCAGCTTAGCCCGGGAGCCTGGTCAAGAGACCCAGTACTTC. Together with reference TRBV7-2 and TRBJ2-5, the CDR3 gives the full variable domain: GAGVSQSPSNKVTEKGKDVELRCDPISGHTALYWYRQSLGQGLEFLIYFQGNSAPDKSGLPSDRFSAERTGGSVSTLTIQRTQQEDSAVYLCASSLAREPGQETQYFGPGTRLLVL.

The gene calls are TRBV27 and TRBJ1-2; TRBD1 matches 7 bases. CDR3 length equals 15 residues. Germline loops: CDR1 MNHEY, CDR2 SMNVEV (reference sequence). V shed 4 bases and J 4 bases; nucleotides not matched to a gene: 9. CDR3 loop: CASSSRQGPLYGYTF. CDR3 nucleotides: TGTGCCAGCAGTTCCCGACAGGGCCCCCTCTATGGCTACACCTTC.

V is TRBV6-5 and J is TRBJ1-2, with a possible D match to TRBD1 (6 bases). This CDR3 contains 12 residues. The germline CDR1 and CDR2 sequences are MNHEY and SVGAGI. With 6 bases removed from V and 6 bases from J, the gap between germline ends came to 11 bases. This CDR3 is CASSGQSDGYTF. Written as DNA, the CDR3 is TGTGCCAGCAGCGGACAGTCGGATGGCTACACCTTC.